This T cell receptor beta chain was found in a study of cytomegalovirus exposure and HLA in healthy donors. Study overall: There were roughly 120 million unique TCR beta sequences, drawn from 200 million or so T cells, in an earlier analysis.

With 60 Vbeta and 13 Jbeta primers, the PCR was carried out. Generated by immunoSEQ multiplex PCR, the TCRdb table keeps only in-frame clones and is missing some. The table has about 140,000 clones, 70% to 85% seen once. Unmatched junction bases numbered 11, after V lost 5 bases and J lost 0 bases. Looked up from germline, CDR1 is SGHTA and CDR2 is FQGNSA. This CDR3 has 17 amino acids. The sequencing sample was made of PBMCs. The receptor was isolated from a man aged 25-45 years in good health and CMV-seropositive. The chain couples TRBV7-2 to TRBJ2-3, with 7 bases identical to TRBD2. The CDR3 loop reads CASSRLSYSGSTDTQYF. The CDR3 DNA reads TGTGCCAGCAGCCGGTTGAGTTATAGCGGGAGCACAGATACGCAGTATTTT.